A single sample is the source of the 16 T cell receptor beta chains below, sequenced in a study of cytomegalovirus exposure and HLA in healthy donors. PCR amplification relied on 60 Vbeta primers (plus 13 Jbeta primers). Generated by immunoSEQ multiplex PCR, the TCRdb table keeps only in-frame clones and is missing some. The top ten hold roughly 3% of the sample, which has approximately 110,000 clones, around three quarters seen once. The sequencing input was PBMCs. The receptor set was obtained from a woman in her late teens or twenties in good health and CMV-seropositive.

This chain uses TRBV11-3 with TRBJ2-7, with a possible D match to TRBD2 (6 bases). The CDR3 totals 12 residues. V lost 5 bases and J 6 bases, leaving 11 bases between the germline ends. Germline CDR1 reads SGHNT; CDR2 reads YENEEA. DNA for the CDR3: TGTGCCAGCAGCCCCGGAGGGGCCGAGCAGTACTTC. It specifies CASSPGGAEQYF. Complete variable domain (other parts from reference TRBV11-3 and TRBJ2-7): EAGVVQSPRYKIIEKKQPVAFWCNPISGHNTLYWYLQNLGQGPELLIRYENEEAVDDSQLPKDRFSAERLKGVDSTLKIQPAELGDSAVYLCASSPGGAEQYFGPGTRLTVT.

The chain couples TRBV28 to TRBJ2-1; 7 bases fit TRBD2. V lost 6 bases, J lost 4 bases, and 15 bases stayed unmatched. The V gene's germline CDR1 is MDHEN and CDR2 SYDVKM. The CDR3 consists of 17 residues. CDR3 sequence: CASSKEWTRALYNEQFF. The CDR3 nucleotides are TGTGCCAGCAGCAAAGAGTGGACTAGGGCTTTGTACAATGAGCAGTTCTTC.

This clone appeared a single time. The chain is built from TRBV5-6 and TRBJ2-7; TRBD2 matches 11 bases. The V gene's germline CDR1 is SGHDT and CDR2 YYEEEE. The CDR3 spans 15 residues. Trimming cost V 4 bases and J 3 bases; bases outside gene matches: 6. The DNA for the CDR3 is TGTGCCAGCAGCCCAGTAGCGGGAGGGGGCTACGAGCAGTACTTC. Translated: CASSPVAGGGYEQYF.

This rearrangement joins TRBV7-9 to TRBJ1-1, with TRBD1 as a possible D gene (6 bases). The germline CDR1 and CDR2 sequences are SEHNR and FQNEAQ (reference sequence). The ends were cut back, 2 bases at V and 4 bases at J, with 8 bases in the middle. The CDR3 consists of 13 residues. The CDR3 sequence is CASSLTGPTEAFF. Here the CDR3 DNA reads TGTGCCAGCAGCTTAACAGGGCCCACTGAAGCTTTCTTT.

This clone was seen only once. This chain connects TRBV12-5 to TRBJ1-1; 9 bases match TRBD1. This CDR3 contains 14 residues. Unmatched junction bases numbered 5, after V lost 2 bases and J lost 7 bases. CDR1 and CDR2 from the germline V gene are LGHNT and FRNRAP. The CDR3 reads CASGLTQGAGEAFF. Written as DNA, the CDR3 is TGTGCTAGTGGTTTGACACAGGGGGCGGGTGAAGCTTTCTTT.

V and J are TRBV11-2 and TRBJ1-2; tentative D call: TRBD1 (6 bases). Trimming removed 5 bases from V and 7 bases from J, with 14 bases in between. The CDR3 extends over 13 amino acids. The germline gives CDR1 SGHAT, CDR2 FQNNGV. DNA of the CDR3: TGTGCCAGCAGCCCGGAGACAGGTCCTGGCTACACCTTC. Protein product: CASSPETGPGYTF.

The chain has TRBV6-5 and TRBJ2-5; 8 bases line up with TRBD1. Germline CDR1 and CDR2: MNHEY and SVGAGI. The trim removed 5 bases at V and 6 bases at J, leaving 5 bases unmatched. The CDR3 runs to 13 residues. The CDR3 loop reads CASSDYRGKTQYF. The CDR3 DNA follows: TGTGCCAGCAGTGACTACAGGGGGAAGACCCAGTACTTC.

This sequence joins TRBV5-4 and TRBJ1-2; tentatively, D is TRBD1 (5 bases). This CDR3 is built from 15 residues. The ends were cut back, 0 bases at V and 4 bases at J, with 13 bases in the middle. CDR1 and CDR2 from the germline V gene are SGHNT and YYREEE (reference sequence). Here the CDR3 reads CASSLGRGNLYGYTF. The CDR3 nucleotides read TGTGCCAGCAGCTTGGGTAGGGGAAACCTCTATGGCTACACCTTC.

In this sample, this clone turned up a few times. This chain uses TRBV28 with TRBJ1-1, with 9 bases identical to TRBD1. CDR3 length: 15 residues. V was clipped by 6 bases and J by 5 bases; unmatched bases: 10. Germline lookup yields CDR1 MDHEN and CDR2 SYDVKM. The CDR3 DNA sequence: TGTGCCAGCAGGGCCACTTGGGACAGGGATACTGAAGCTTTCTTT. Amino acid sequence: CASRATWDRDTEAFF.

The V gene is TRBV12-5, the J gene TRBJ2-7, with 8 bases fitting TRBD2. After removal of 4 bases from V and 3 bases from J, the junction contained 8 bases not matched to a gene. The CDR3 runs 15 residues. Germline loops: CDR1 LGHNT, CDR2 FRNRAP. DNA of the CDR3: TGTGCTAGTGGTTCCGGGCTAGCGGGCGTCTACGAGCAGTACTTC. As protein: CASGSGLAGVYEQYF. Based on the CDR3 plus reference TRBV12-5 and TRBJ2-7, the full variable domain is DARVTQTPRHKVTEMGQEVTMRCQPILGHNTVFWYRQTMMQGLELLAYFRNRAPLDDSGMPKDRFSAEMPDATLATLKIQPSEPRDSAVYFCASGSGLAGVYEQYFGPGTRLTVT.

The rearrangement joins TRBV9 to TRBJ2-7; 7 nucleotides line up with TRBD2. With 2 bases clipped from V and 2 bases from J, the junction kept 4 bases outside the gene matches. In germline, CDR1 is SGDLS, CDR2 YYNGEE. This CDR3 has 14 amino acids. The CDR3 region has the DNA TGTGCCAGCAGCGTTTCTAGCGGTACCTACGAGCAGTACTTC. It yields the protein CASSVSSGTYEQYF. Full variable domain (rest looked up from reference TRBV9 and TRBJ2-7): DSGVTQTPKHLITATGQRVTLRCSPRSGDLSVYWYQQSLDQGLQFLIQYYNGEERAKGNILERFSAQQFPDLHSELNLSSLELGDSALYFCASSVSSGTYEQYFGPGTRLTVT.

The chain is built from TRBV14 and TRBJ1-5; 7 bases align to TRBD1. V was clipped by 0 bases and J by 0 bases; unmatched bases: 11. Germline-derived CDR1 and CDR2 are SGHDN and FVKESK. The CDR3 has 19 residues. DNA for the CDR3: TGTGCCAGCAGCCAAGAACAGACCGGACAGGCTTATAGCAATCAGCCCCAGCATTTT. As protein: CASSQEQTGQAYSNQPQHF.

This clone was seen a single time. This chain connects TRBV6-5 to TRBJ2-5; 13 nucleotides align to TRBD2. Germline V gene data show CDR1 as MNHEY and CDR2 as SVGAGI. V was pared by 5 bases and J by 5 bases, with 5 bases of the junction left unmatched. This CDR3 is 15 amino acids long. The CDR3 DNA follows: TGTGCCAGCAGTAGACTAGCGGGAGGTTTGGAGACCCAGTACTTC. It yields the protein CASSRLAGGLETQYF.

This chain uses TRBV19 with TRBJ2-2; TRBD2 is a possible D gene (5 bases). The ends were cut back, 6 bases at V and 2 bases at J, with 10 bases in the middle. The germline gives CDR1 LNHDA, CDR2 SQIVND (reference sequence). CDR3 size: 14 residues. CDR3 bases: TGTGCCAGTAGGCCGGGAAGAAACACCGGGGAGCTGTTTTTT. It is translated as CASRPGRNTGELFF.

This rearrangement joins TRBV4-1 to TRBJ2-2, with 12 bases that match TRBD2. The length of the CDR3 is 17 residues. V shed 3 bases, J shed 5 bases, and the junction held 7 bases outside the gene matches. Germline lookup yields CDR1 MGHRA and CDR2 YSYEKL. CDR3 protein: CASSHPRLAGDTGELFF. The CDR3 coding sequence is TGCGCCAGCAGCCACCCCAGACTAGCGGGAGATACCGGGGAGCTGTTTTTT.

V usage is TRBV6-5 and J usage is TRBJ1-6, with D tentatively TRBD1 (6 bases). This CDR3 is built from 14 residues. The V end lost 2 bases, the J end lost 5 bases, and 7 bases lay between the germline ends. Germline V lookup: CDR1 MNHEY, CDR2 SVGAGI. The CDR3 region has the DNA TGTGCCAGCAGTTACCGGGACAATAATTCACCCCTCCACTTT. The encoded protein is CASSYRDNNSPLHF.